Listed below are T cell receptor beta chains from one sample, sequenced in a study of PD-1 blockade in classical Hodgkin lymphoma. TCRdb's table, derived via immunoSEQ multiplex PCR, lists solely in-frame clones and lacks some. The sample shows approximately 20,000 clones, roughly four fifths of them seen only once. The sample taken for sequencing was CD4+ T cells from blood. The receptors derive from a human donor with classical Hodgkin lymphoma. Both conserved end residues are part of each CDR3. D genes are given only for firm matches. Size is omitted from some rows. Given values are once, few, many or a class for expanded clones.

d_gene,abundance,v_gene,j_gene,CDR3nt,CDR3aa
NA,few,TRBV5-4,TRBJ1-5,TGTGCCAGCAGCTTGCCGAATCAGCCCCAGCATTTT,CASSLPNQPQHF
TRBD2,NA,TRBV18,TRBJ2-3,TGTGCCAGCGGGCCAGAGTGGGGGGACTATTCGACCACAGATACGCAGTATTTT,CASGPEWGDYSTTDTQYF
NA,NA,TRBV28,TRBJ2-3,TGTGCCAGCAGTCGTCTAGCTTCAGATACGCAGTATTTT,CASSRLASDTQYF
NA,NA,TRBV6-5,TRBJ2-2,TGTGCCAGCAGTCGTAGTGGGCCGGACACCGGGGAGCTGTTTTTT,CASSRSGPDTGELFF
TRBD1,NA,TRBV5-1,TRBJ2-2,TGCGCCAGCAGCTCCGGGGACAGTCAAGACCGGGAGCTGTTTTTT,CASSSGDSQDRELFF
NA,once,TRBV7-6,TRBJ2-5,TGTGCCAGCAGCTTAGTAGGTAAAGAGACCCAGTACTTC,CASSLVGKETQYF
NA,NA,TRBV5-1,TRBJ2-7,TGCGCCAGCAGCTTATTCGTGGGCCGGGAGTTGATTTCCTACGAGCAGTACTTC,CASSLFVGRELISYEQYF
NA,NA,TRBV6-1,TRBJ1-5,TGTGCCAGCAACGCGTGGGGTAGCAATCAGCCCCAGCATTTT,CASNAWGSNQPQHF
NA,few,TRBV28,TRBJ2-1,TGTGCCAGCAGTTTTCGGAGGCACGAGCAGTTCTTC,CASSFRRHEQFF
NA,NA,TRBV10-1,TRBJ2-7,TGCGCCAGCAGTGAGTTGGCAGGGTCCTACGAGCAGTACTTC,CASSELAGSYEQYF
TRBD2,NA,TRBV5-4,TRBJ2-5,TGTGCCAGCAGCTGGACTAGCGGAGGCCAAGAGACCCAGTACTTC,CASSWTSGGQETQYF
NA,NA,TRBV18,TRBJ1-3,TGTGCCAGCTCACCCCGGGCTGGAAACACCATATATTTT,CASSPRAGNTIYF
TRBD2,NA,TRBV2,TRBJ2-1,TGTGCCAGCCTGGGGACTAGCGGAAGCTCCTACAATGAGCAGTTCTTC,CASLGTSGSSYNEQFF
NA,NA,TRBV2,TRBJ2-3,TGTGCCAGCACCACACAGGGACGCACAGATACGCAGTATTTT,CASTTQGRTDTQYF
NA,NA,TRBV19,TRBJ2-2,TGTGCCAGTAGTATGGGTAGCCTCACCGGGGAGCTGTTTTTT,CASSMGSLTGELFF
TRBD1,NA,TRBV28,TRBJ2-6,TGTGCCAGTTCAATACAGGGGACTGGGGCCAACGTCCTGACTTTC,CASSIQGTGANVLTF
NA,NA,TRBV6-5,TRBJ1-5,TGTGCCAGCAGTTACCGCGGAGGTCAGCCCCAGCATTTT,CASSYRGGQPQHF
NA,NA,TRBV11-3,TRBJ2-1,TGTGCCAGCAGCTTTCAGGGCGCCGATGAGCAGTTCTTC,CASSFQGADEQFF
NA,few,TRBV20-1,TRBJ2-7,TGCAGTGCCAACAGGGTCCACGAGCAGTACTTC,CSANRVHEQYF
NA,NA,TRBV19,TRBJ2-7,TGTGCCTGTAGCGAGAGCTCCTACGAGCAGTACTTC,CACSESSYEQYF
NA,NA,TRBV19,TRBJ1-1,TGTGCCAGTAGCCGGGGCGCAGGTCGCGCGGCAGGCACTGAAGCTTTCTTT,CASSRGAGRAAGTEAFF
TRBD1,NA,TRBV7-2,TRBJ2-7,TGTGCCAGCAGCTTAGTCGCACAGGGGGCGTGGGGGCAGTACTTC,CASSLVAQGAWGQYF
NA,NA,TRBV6-1,TRBJ2-5,TGTGCCAGCAGTGAAGAGGGGAAAGAGACCCAGTACTTC,CASSEEGKETQYF
NA,NA,TRBV25-1,TRBJ2-7,TGTGCCAGCAGTGAGGCAGGTACCTACGAGCAGTACTTC,CASSEAGTYEQYF
NA,NA,TRBV28,TRBJ2-1,TGTGCCAGCAGTCGGACTGGCCCCTACAATGAGCAGTTCTTC,CASSRTGPYNEQFF
NA,once,TRBV18,TRBJ2-7,TGTGCCAGCTCGCCTACCCAGGGAACCTTCTACGAGCAGTACTTC,CASSPTQGTFYEQYF
TRBD1,NA,TRBV19,TRBJ1-5,TGTGCCAGTAGTCGCACGACAGGGAGGGTTGGGCAGCCCCAGCATTTT,CASSRTTGRVGQPQHF
TRBD1,NA,TRBV28,TRBJ1-4,TGTGCCAGCAAAACACAGGGGGCGCGGAAACTGTTTTTT,CASKTQGARKLFF
NA,NA,TRBV2,TRBJ2-5,TGTGCCAGTGAGTACCAAGAGACCCAGTACTTC,CASEYQETQYF
NA,NA,TRBV6-6,TRBJ2-7,TGTGCCAGCACCCCGGGGGCTTCCTCCTACGAGCAGTACTTC,CASTPGASSYEQYF
NA,NA,TRBV6-5,TRBJ2-7,TGTGCCAGCAGACGGGGGGACACCGTGGGCGAGCAGTACTTC,CASRRGDTVGEQYF
TRBD2,NA,TRBV29-1,TRBJ2-3,TGCAGCGTCGGACTAGCGGGTCGCACAGATACGCAGTATTTT,CSVGLAGRTDTQYF
NA,NA,TRBV5-4,TRBJ1-1,TGTGCCAGCAGCATGCGGCGGAACACTGAAGCTTTCTTT,CASSMRRNTEAFF
NA,NA,TRBV7-2,TRBJ1-2,TGTGCCAGCAGCTCGGACTCGGCACGTGGCTACACCTTC,CASSSDSARGYTF
TRBD2,few,TRBV10-1,TRBJ2-1,TGCGCCAGCAGTGAGAATAGCGGGAGGGCCTTTCTAGAGCAGTTCTTC,CASSENSGRAFLEQFF
TRBD2,NA,TRBV11-3,TRBJ2-2,TGTGCCAGCAGCAGCGGACTAGCGGTAACCGGGGAGCTGTTTTTT,CASSSGLAVTGELFF
NA,NA,TRBV7-2,TRBJ2-3,TGTGCCAGCAGCCTACAGAAAAGCACAGATACGCAGTATTTT,CASSLQKSTDTQYF
TRBD1,once,TRBV7-2,TRBJ1-1,TGTGCCAGCAGCTTTAGACAGGGGGCTTCGGAAGCTTTCTTT,CASSFRQGASEAFF
NA,NA,TRBV13,TRBJ1-1,TGTGCCAGCAGCCGAAGATCCGTCCGGAACATGAACACTGAAGCTTTCTTT,CASSRRSVRNMNTEAFF
NA,NA,TRBV6-5,TRBJ1-1,TGTGCCAGCAGTTATTACAGAGGGAACACTGAAGCTTTCTTT,CASSYYRGNTEAFF
NA,NA,TRBV19,TRBJ1-5,TGTGCCAGTAGTATCAGGCAGGGGAATCCCCTGAGCAATCAGCCCCAGCATTTT,CASSIRQGNPLSNQPQHF
NA,NA,TRBV28,TRBJ2-5,TGTGCCAGCAGTTTAGGGGGGCGAGAGACCCAGTACTTC,CASSLGGRETQYF
TRBD1,NA,TRBV19,TRBJ1-5,TGTGCCAGTAGTATTGGCGGCAGGGGGGGGAATCAGCCCCAGCATTTT,CASSIGGRGGNQPQHF
NA,NA,TRBV5-1,TRBJ2-7,TGCGCCAGCAGCTTGGCCGTTGGGACCCGTTACACTCCCCCCTACGAGCAGTACTTC,CASSLAVGTRYTPPYEQYF
NA,NA,TRBV9,TRBJ2-2,TGTGCCAGCAGTAAGTTCACCGGGGAGCTGTTTTTT,CASSKFTGELFF
TRBD2,NA,TRBV2,TRBJ2-7,TGTGCCAGTAAATCACAGGGACTAGCCTACGAGCAGTACTTC,CASKSQGLAYEQYF
NA,NA,TRBV27,TRBJ2-7,TGTGCCAGCAGTCGCCCGGGCCTGAGGTCCTACGAGCAGTACTTC,CASSRPGLRSYEQYF
NA,NA,TRBV9,TRBJ2-1,TGTGCCAGCAGCGTAGCCCAGTCAGGAGAGGTCTACAATGAGCAGTTCTTC,CASSVAQSGEVYNEQFF
TRBD1,NA,TRBV28,TRBJ2-2,TGTGCCAGCAGTTTACCCGGAGACAGGGGGCTTAACGGGGAGCTGTTTTTT,CASSLPGDRGLNGELFF
NA,few,TRBV6-5,TRBJ2-7,TGTGCCAGCAGTTACAGAGGGTTGTCCTACGAGCAGTACTTC,CASSYRGLSYEQYF
NA,NA,TRBV7-3,TRBJ1-1,TGTGCCAGCAGCTTATTTGGGAAAGAGGGGGGTGAAGCTTTCTTT,CASSLFGKEGGEAFF
TRBD1,NA,TRBV11-2,TRBJ2-5,TGTGCCAGCAGCTTAAATGGCAGGGGGCAAGAGACCCAGTACTTC,CASSLNGRGQETQYF
TRBD1,NA,TRBV7-2,TRBJ2-1,TGTGCCAGCAGCTTGGGGGGACAGGGACGAAATGAGCAGTTCTTC,CASSLGGQGRNEQFF
TRBD2,NA,TRBV7-2,TRBJ2-3,TGTGCCAGCAGCTACAGTCGACTAGCGGGAGAGTTATTAGATACGCAGTATTTT,CASSYSRLAGELLDTQYF
TRBD2,NA,TRBV10-3,TRBJ2-7,TGTGCCATCAGCCCGACTAGCGGTAAGGGAGCCTACGAGCAGTACTTC,CAISPTSGKGAYEQYF
TRBD2,NA,TRBV5-1,TRBJ2-1,TGCGCCAGCAGCTTTAGCGGGAGCTCCTACAATGAGCAGTTCTTC,CASSFSGSSYNEQFF
NA,NA,TRBV27,TRBJ2-4,TGTGCCAGCAGTGACAGGCCTAACCTAGCCAAAAACATTCAGTACTTC,CASSDRPNLAKNIQYF
TRBD1,NA,TRBV27,TRBJ1-2,TGTGCCAGCAGTTTAGTCCAGGGGGTTGATAGTGGCTACACCTTC,CASSLVQGVDSGYTF
NA,NA,TRBV19,TRBJ1-2,TGTGCCAGTAACCCTACAGGGTCCCTTAACTATGGCTACACCTTC,CASNPTGSLNYGYTF